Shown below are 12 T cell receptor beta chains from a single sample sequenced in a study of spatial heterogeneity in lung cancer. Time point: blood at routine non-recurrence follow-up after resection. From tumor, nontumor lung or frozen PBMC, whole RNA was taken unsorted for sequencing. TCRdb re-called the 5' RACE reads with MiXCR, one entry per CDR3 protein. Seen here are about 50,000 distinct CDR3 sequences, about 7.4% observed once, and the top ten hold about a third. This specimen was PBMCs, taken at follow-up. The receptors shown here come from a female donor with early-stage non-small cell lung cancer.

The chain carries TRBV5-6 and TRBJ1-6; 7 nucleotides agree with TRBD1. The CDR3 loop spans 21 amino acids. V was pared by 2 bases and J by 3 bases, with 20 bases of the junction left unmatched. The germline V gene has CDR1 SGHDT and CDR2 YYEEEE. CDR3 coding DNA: TGTGCCAGCAGCTTCAGTCATGGTCGGCAGGGGGATGTTTTCTATAATTCACCCCTCCACTTT. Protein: CASSFSHGRQGDVFYNSPLHF.

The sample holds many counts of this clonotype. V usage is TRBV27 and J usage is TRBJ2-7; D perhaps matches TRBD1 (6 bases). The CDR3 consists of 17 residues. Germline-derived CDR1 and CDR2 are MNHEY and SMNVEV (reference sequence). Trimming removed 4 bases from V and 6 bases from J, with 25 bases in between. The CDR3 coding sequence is TGTGCCAGCAGTTCCATCCTGGCCGACCAGGGGCTAGCCGAGCAGTACTTC. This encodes CASSSILADQGLAEQYF.

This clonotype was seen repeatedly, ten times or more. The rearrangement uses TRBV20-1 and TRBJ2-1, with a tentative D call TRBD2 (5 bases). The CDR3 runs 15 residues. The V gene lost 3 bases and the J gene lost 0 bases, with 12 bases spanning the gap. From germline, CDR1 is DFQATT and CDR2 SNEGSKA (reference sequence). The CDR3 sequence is CSASPADFSYNEQFF. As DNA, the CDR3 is TGCAGTGCTAGTCCGGCGGACTTCTCCTACAATGAGCAGTTCTTC.

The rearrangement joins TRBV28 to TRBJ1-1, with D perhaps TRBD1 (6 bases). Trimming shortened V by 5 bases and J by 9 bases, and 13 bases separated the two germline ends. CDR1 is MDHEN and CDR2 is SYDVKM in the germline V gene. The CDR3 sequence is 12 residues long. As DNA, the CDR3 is TGTGCCAGCAGTCAAGGACAGTTGAAAGCTTTCTTT. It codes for CASSQGQLKAFF.

CDR3 sequence (DNA): TGTGCCAGCAGCCGAGAAGGGTCCAATTCACCCCTCCACTTT. This encodes CASSREGSNSPLHF. V usage is TRBV7-9 and J usage is TRBJ1-6; D ambiguous. The V end lost 5 bases, the J end lost 7 bases, and 12 bases lay between the germline ends. CDR1 and CDR2 (germline): SEHNR, FQNEAQ (reference sequence). The CDR3 contains 14 residues.

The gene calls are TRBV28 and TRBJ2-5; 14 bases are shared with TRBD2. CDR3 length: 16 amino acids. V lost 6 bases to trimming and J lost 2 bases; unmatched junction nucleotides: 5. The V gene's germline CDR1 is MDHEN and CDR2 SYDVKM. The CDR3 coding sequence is TGTGCCAGCAGCACCGGGACTAGCGGGGGTCAAGAGACCCAGTACTTC. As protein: CASSTGTSGGQETQYF. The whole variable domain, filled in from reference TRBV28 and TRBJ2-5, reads DVKVTQSSRYLVKRTGEKVFLECVQDMDHENMFWYRQDPGLGLRLIYFSYDVKMKEKGDIPEGYSVSREKKERFSLILESASTNQTSMYLCASSTGTSGGQETQYFGPGTRLLVL.

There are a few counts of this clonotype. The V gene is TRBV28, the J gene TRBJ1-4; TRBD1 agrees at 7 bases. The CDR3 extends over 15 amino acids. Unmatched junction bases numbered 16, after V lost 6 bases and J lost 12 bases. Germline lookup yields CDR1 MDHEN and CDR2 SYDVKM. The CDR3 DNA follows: TGTGCCAGCAGGGTAGGACAGGTTCGGGGAGCAGAACTGTTTTTT. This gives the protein CASRVGQVRGAELFF. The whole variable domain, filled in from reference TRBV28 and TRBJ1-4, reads DVKVTQSSRYLVKRTGEKVFLECVQDMDHENMFWYRQDPGLGLRLIYFSYDVKMKEKGDIPEGYSVSREKKERFSLILESASTNQTSMYLCASRVGQVRGAELFFGSGTQLSVL.

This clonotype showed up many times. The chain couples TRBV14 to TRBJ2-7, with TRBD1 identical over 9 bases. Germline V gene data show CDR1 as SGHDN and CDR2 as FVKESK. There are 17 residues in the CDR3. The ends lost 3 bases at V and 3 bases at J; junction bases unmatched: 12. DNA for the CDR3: TGTGCCAGCAGCCAGAAGGGACAGGGAAGAGGCCACTACGAGCAGTACTTC. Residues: CASSQKGQGRGHYEQYF.

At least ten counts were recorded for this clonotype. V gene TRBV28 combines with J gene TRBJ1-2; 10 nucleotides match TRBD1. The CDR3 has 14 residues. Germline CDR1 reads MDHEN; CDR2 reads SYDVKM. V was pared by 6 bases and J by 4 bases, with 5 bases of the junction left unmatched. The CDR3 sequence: CASRTGTGAYGYTF. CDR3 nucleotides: TGTGCCAGCAGAACCGGGACAGGGGCCTATGGCTACACCTTC.

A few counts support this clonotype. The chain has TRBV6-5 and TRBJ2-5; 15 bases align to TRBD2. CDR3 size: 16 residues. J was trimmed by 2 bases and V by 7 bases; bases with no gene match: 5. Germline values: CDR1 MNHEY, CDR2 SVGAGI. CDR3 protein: CASNSGLAGGQETQYF. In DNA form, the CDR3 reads TGTGCCAGCAATTCGGGACTAGCGGGGGGTCAAGAGACCCAGTACTTC.

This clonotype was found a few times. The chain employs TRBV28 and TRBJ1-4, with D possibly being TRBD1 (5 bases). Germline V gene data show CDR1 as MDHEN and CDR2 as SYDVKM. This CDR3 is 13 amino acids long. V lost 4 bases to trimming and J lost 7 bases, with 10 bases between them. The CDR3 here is CASSSWGGEKLFF. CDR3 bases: TGTGCCAGCAGTTCGTGGGGGGGTGAAAAACTGTTTTTT.

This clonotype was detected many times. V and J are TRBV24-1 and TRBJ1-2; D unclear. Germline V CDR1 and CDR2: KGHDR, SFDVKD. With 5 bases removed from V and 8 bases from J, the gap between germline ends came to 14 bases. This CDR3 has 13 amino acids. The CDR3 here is CATSGPDWEGYTF. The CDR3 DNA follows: TGTGCCACCAGTGGTCCGGATTGGGAAGGCTACACCTTC.